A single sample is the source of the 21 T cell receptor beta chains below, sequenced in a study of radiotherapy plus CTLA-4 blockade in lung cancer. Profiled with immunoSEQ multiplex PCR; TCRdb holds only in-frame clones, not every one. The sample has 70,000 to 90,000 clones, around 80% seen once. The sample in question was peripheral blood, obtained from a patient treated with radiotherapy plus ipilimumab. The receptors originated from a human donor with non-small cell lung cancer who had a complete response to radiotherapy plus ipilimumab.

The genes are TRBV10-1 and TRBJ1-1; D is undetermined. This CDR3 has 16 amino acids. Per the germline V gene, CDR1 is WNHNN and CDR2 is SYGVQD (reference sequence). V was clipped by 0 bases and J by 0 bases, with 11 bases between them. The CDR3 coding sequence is TGCGCCAGCAGTGAGTCTGGCAACCGATTGAACACTGAAGCTTTCTTT. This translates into CASSESGNRLNTEAFF.

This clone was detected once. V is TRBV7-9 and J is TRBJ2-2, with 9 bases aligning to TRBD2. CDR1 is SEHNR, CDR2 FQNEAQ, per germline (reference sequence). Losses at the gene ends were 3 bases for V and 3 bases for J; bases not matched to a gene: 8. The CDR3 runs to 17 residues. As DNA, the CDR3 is TGTGCCAGCAGCTTCCCCGGGGGACTAGCTCACACCGGGGAGCTGTTTTTT. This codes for CASSFPGGLAHTGELFF.

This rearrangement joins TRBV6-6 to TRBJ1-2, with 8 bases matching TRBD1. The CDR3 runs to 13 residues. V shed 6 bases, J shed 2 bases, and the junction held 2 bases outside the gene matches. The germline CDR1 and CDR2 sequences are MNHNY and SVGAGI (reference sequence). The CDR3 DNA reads TGTGCCAGCAGCTGGGACAGGAACTATGGCTACACCTTC. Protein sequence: CASSWDRNYGYTF.

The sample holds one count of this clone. DNA of the CDR3: TGTGCCAGCAACGGGGGCCCAACTGAAGCTTTCTTT. Translation: CASNGGPTEAFF. The rearrangement links TRBV6-1 to TRBJ1-1; D perhaps matches TRBD1 (6 bases). CDR1 is MNHNS, CDR2 SASEGT, per germline. There are 12 residues in the CDR3. Trimming took off 7 bases at V and 5 bases at J, with 11 bases between the two ends.

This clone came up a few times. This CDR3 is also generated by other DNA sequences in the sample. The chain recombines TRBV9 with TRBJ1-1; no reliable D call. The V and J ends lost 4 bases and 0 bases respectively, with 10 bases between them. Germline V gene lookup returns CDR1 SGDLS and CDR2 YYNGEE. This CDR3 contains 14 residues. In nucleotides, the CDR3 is TGTGCCAGCAGCTTGACCTCAATGAACACTGAAGCTTTCTTT. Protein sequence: CASSLTSMNTEAFF.

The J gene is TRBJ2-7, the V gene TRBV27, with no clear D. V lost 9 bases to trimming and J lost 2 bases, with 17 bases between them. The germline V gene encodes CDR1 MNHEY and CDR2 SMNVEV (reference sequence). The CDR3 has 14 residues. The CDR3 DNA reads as TGTGCCAGTAGTAAAACGGGTGGAGCCTACGAGCAGTACTTC. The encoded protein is CASSKTGGAYEQYF.

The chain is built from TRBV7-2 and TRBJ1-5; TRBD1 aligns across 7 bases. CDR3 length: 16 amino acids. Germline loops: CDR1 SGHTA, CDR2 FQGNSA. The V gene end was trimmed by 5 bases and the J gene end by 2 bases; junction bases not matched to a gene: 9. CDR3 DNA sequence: TGTGCCAGCAGCCTACAGGGGCGAGTGGGCAATCAGCCCCAGCATTTT. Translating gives CASSLQGRVGNQPQHF.

The CDR3 bases are TGTGCCAGCAGCCGAGGCCCACCTGAAGCTTTCTTT. Translated: CASSRGPPEAFF. The V call is TRBV7-9, the J call TRBJ1-1; D unclear. The CDR3 sequence is 12 residues long. Trimming cost V 5 bases and J 6 bases, with 10 bases left between them. From germline, CDR1 is SEHNR and CDR2 FQNEAQ (reference sequence).

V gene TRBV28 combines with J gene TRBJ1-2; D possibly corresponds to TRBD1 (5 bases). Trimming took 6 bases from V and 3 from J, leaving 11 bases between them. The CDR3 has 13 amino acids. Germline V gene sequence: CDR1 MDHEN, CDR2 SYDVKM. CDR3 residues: CASSPFRDYGYTF. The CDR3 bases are TGTGCCAGCAGCCCCTTCAGGGACTATGGCTACACCTTC.

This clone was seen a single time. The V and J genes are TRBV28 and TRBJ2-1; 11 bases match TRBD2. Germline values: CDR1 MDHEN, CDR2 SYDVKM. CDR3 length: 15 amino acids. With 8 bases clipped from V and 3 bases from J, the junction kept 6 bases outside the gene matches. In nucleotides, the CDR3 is TGTGCCAGCCATGGGACTAGCGGACGCTACAATGAGCAGTTCTTC. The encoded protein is CASHGTSGRYNEQFF.

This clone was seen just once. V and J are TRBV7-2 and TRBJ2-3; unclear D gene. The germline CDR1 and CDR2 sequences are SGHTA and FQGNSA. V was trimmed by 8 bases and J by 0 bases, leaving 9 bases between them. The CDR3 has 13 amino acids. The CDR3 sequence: CASLSASTDTQYF. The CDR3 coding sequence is TGTGCCAGCTTGAGTGCTAGCACAGATACGCAGTATTTT.

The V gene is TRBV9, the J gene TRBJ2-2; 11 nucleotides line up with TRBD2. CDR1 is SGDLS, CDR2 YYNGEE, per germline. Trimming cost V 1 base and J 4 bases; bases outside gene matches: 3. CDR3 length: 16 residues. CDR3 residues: CASSVRLAGSTGELFF. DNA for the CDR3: TGTGCCAGCAGCGTACGACTAGCGGGGAGCACCGGGGAGCTGTTTTTT.

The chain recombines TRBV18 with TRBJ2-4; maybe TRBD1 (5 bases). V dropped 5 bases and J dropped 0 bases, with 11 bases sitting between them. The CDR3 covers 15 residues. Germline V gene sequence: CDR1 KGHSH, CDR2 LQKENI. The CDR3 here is CASSATALAKNIQYF. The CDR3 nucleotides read TGTGCCAGCTCAGCGACAGCCCTAGCCAAAAACATTCAGTACTTC.

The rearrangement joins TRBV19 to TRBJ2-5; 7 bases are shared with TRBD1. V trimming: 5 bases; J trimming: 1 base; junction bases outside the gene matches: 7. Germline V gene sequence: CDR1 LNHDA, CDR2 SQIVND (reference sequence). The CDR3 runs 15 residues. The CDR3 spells CASSETTGFQETQYF. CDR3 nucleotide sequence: TGTGCCAGTAGTGAAACGACAGGGTTCCAAGAGACCCAGTACTTC.

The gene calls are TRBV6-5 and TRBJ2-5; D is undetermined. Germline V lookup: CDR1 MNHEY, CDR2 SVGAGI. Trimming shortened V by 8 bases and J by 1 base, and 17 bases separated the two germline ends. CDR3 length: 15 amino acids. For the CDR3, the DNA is TGTGCCAGCGGGTGGGCGGCACCTTCCCAAGAGACCCAGTACTTC. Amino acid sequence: CASGWAAPSQETQYF.

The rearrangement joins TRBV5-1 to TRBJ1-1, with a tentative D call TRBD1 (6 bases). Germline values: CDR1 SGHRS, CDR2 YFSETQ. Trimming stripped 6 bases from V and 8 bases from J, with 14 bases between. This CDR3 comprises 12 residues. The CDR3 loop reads CASTVGGTEAFF. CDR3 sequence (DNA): TGCGCCAGCACCGTAGGTGGGACAGAAGCTTTCTTT.

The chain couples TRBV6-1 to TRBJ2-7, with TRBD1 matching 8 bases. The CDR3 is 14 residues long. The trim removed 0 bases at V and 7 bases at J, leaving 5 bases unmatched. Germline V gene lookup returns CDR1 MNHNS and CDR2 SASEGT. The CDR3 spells CASSEARQGTEQYV. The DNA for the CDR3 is TGTGCCAGCAGTGAAGCGAGACAGGGGACAGAGCAGTACGTC.

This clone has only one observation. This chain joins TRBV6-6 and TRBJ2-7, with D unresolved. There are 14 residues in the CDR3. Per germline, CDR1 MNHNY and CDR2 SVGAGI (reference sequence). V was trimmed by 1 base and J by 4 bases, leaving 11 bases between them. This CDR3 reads CASSYYGPAYEQYV. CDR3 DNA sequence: TGTGCCAGCAGTTACTACGGTCCAGCATACGAGCAGTACGTC.

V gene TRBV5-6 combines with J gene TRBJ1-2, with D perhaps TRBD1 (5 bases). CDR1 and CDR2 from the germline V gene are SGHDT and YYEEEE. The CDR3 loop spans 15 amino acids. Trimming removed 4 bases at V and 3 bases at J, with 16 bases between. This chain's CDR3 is CASSLWGQADYGYTF. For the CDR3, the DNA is TGTGCCAGCAGCCTTTGGGGCCAGGCAGACTATGGCTACACCTTC.

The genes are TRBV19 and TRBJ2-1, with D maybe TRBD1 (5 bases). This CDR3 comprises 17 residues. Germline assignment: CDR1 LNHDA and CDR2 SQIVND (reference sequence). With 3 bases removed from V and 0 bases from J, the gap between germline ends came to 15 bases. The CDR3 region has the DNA TGTGCCAGTAGTATGGGCCCCGACAGCAGCTCCTACAATGAGCAGTTCTTC. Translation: CASSMGPDSSSYNEQFF.

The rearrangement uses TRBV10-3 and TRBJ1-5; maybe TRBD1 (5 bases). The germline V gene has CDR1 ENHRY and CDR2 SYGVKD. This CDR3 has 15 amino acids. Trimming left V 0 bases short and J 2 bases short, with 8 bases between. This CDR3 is CAISESRDGNQPQHF. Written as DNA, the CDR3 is TGTGCCATCAGTGAGTCAAGGGACGGCAATCAGCCCCAGCATTTT.